A selection of T cell receptor beta chains follows, all from one sample in a study of cytomegalovirus exposure and HLA in healthy donors. Here immunoSEQ multiplex PCR was the method, and the copy in TCRdb shows in-frame clones only, minus some. The table records about 200,000 clones, more than 75% of them present only once. The sequenced sample was PBMCs. Receptor source: a young woman in good health and CMV-seropositive. Both conserved end residues are part of each CDR3. Each record gives: J gene, clone size, D gene, V gene, CDR3 DNA, CDR3 protein. The D gene is left open where the match is weak. The size of a clone is reported for some rows only, either as once, few or many, or as a class for expanded clones.

j_gene: TRBJ2-7
abundance: -
d_gene: -
v_gene: TRBV7-9
CDR3nt: TGTGCCAGCAGCCCTCCAAGGAGGGGCCGGGACTCCTACGAGCAGTACTTC
CDR3aa: CASSPPRRGRDSYEQYF

j_gene: TRBJ2-1
abundance: -
d_gene: TRBD2
v_gene: TRBV28
CDR3nt: TGTGCCAGCAGACCGGGACTAGCGGAAAATGAGCAGTTCTTC
CDR3aa: CASRPGLAENEQFF

j_gene: TRBJ2-3
abundance: -
d_gene: -
v_gene: TRBV2
CDR3nt: TGTGCCAGCAGCCGGGGACTGACTCCCACAGATACGCAGTATTTT
CDR3aa: CASSRGLTPTDTQYF

j_gene: TRBJ2-7
abundance: -
d_gene: -
v_gene: TRBV28
CDR3nt: TGTGCCAGCACCAACAGGGCTAGCTCCTACGAGCAGTACTTC
CDR3aa: CASTNRASSYEQYF

j_gene: TRBJ2-2
abundance: -
d_gene: TRBD1
v_gene: TRBV9
CDR3nt: TGTGCCAGCTCTATATCCCAGGGGGCCCGGAGGACCGGGGAGCTGTTTTTT
CDR3aa: CASSISQGARRTGELFF

j_gene: TRBJ2-1
abundance: -
d_gene: TRBD2
v_gene: TRBV30
CDR3nt: TGTGCCTGGAGTGGACTAGCCCCCGAGCAGTTCTTC
CDR3aa: CAWSGLAPEQFF

j_gene: TRBJ1-2
abundance: -
d_gene: -
v_gene: TRBV5-4
CDR3nt: TGTGCCAGCAGCCCTGAACAGGGATCCTCCTATGGCTACACCTTC
CDR3aa: CASSPEQGSSYGYTF

j_gene: TRBJ1-5
abundance: once
d_gene: -
v_gene: TRBV28
CDR3nt: -
CDR3aa: CASSSSGQGNQPQHF

j_gene: TRBJ2-1
abundance: once
d_gene: TRBD2
v_gene: TRBV27
CDR3nt: TGTGCCAGCAGTTTGTCGATTAGCGGGAGGGCCAACAATGAGCAGTTCTTC
CDR3aa: CASSLSISGRANNEQFF

j_gene: TRBJ1-2
abundance: -
d_gene: -
v_gene: TRBV6-5
CDR3nt: TGTGCCAGCAGTTACGGGGCCACCAACAACTATGGCTACACCTTC
CDR3aa: CASSYGATNNYGYTF

j_gene: TRBJ2-7
abundance: -
d_gene: TRBD2
v_gene: TRBV4-1
CDR3nt: TGCGCCAGCAGCCAACCCGGACTAGCGGGAGGGTCGCGCGAGCAGTACTTC
CDR3aa: CASSQPGLAGGSREQYF

j_gene: TRBJ1-2
abundance: -
d_gene: -
v_gene: TRBV29-1
CDR3nt: TGCAGCGCCATGGAGGACGGAAACTATGGCTACACCTTC
CDR3aa: CSAMEDGNYGYTF

j_gene: TRBJ2-7
abundance: -
d_gene: TRBD2
v_gene: TRBV5-1
CDR3nt: TGCGCCAGCAGCTTGCCGGCAGCGGGAGGATGGAGCTACGAGCAGTACTTC
CDR3aa: CASSLPAAGGWSYEQYF

j_gene: TRBJ2-7
abundance: -
d_gene: TRBD1
v_gene: TRBV5-1
CDR3nt: TGCGCCAGCTTTCCGGGACAGGGCTCCTACGAGCAGTACTTC
CDR3aa: CASFPGQGSYEQYF

j_gene: TRBJ2-7
abundance: -
d_gene: -
v_gene: TRBV5-1
CDR3nt: TGCGCCAGCAGCTTGTATGGAGGCTCCTACGAGCAGTACTTC
CDR3aa: CASSLYGGSYEQYF

j_gene: TRBJ2-2
abundance: -
d_gene: TRBD2
v_gene: TRBV7-9
CDR3nt: TGTGCCAGCAGAACTGGGGGGGAAACCGGGGAGCTGTTTTTT
CDR3aa: CASRTGGETGELFF

j_gene: TRBJ2-3
abundance: -
d_gene: -
v_gene: TRBV5-6
CDR3nt: TGTGCCAGCAGCCCCGACGTCGGGAGCACAGATACGCAGTATTTT
CDR3aa: CASSPDVGSTDTQYF

j_gene: TRBJ2-7
abundance: -
d_gene: TRBD1
v_gene: TRBV28
CDR3nt: TGTGCCAGCACTATCACAGGGGGCCGTTCCTACGAGCAGTACTTC
CDR3aa: CASTITGGRSYEQYF